The 20 T cell receptor beta chains reported below all come from one sample, sequenced in a study of T cell responses to AZD1222 COVID-19 vaccine. Method: immunoSEQ multiplex PCR; TCRdb's copy keeps in-frame clones and lacks some. The data contain some 150,000 clones, 70% to 90% of them singletons. Sequenced material: peripheral blood, taken on day 0 of MenACWY control vaccination. Source of these receptors: an adult in good health.

J is TRBJ1-5 and V is TRBV19; D remains ambiguous. V was trimmed by 0 bases and J by 9 bases, leaving 9 bases between them. Germline assignment: CDR1 LNHDA and CDR2 SQIVND (reference sequence). The CDR3 is 13 residues long. The CDR3, as DNA: TGTGCCAGTAGTATAGACCCGGTCTCGCCCCAGCATTTT. As protein: CASSIDPVSPQHF.

J is TRBJ1-2 and V is TRBV2; the match to TRBD1 covers 7 bases. The length of the CDR3 is 15 residues. V dropped 4 bases and J dropped 3; count of bases not matched to a gene: 8. Germline V lookup: CDR1 SNHLY, CDR2 FYNNEI. The CDR3 DNA reads TGTGCCAGCAGTGTTGACAGGGTTGTAGACTATGGCTACACCTTC. Its protein is CASSVDRVVDYGYTF.

CDR3 amino acids: CASSSQENQPQHF. The CDR3, as DNA: TGCGCCAGCAGCTCTCAAGAGAATCAGCCCCAGCATTTT. This rearrangement joins TRBV4-1 to TRBJ1-5; no firm D call. The CDR3 has 13 residues. Germline V gene data show CDR1 as MGHRA and CDR2 as YSYEKL. V gave up 5 bases and J gave up 4 bases, with 9 bases separating them.

This chain links TRBV18 with TRBJ2-5, with TRBD1 matching 8 bases. V shed 0 bases and J 0 bases; nucleotides not matched to a gene: 12. This CDR3 is 19 amino acids long. Germline-derived CDR1 and CDR2 are KGHSH and LQKENI. The CDR3, as DNA: TGTGCCAGCTCACCACCCTACAGGGGGGTGACAACCCACCAAGAGACCCAGTACTTC. Translated, it gives CASSPPYRGVTTHQETQYF. Based on the CDR3 plus reference TRBV18 and TRBJ2-5, the full variable domain is NAGVMQNPRHLVRRRGQEARLRCSPMKGHSHVYWYRQLPEEGLKFMVYLQKENIIDESGMPKERFSAEFPKEGPSILRIQQVVRGDSAAYFCASSPPYRGVTTHQETQYFGPGTRLLVL.

The rearrangement joins TRBV10-1 to TRBJ2-7, with D hard to call. V was pared by 4 bases and J by 4 bases, with 8 bases between. CDR1 and CDR2 (germline): WNHNN, SYGVQD (reference sequence). The CDR3 has 12 amino acids. The CDR3 bases are TGCGCCAGCAGTGCGCATGAATACGAGCAGTACGTC. Translation gives CASSAHEYEQYV.

About this clone: A read error may produce the germline difference seen at one junction end. This rearrangement joins TRBV6-1 to TRBJ2-1, with 9 bases identical to TRBD1. This CDR3 region has 16 residues. The germline gives CDR1 MNHNS, CDR2 SASEGT. The CDR3 sequence is CASSATPGQGPNEQLF. The CDR3 DNA sequence: TGTGCCAGCAGTGCTACTCCGGGACAGGGCCCCAATGAGCAGCTCTTC.

The chain has TRBV7-8 and TRBJ1-2, with D unclear. V lost 2 bases, J lost 6 bases, and 19 bases lay in between. CDR3 size: 16 residues. Germline V lookup: CDR1 SGHVS, CDR2 FQNEAQ. The CDR3 reads CASSLSIATGENGYTF. CDR3 DNA sequence: TGTGCCAGCAGCTTAAGTATCGCCACCGGGGAAAATGGCTACACCTTC. Combining the CDR3 with reference TRBV7-8 and TRBJ1-2 gives the whole variable domain GAGVSQSPRYKVAKRGQDVALRCDPISGHVSLFWYQQALGQGPEFLTYFQNEAQLDKSGLPSDRFFAERPEGSVSTLKIQRTQQEDSAVYLCASSLSIATGENGYTFGSGTRLTVV.

The chain couples TRBV18 to TRBJ1-5; D unclear. Per germline, CDR1 KGHSH and CDR2 LQKENI. V lost 2 bases and J 7 bases, leaving 15 bases between the germline ends. CDR3 length: 15 amino acids. CDR3 bases: TGTGCCAGCTCACCAACCACGGGAGGTTCCCAGCCCCAGCATTTT. Protein product: CASSPTTGGSQPQHF. Using reference TRBV18 and TRBJ1-5 for the parts outside the CDR3, the full variable domain is NAGVMQNPRHLVRRRGQEARLRCSPMKGHSHVYWYRQLPEEGLKFMVYLQKENIIDESGMPKERFSAEFPKEGPSILRIQQVVRGDSAAYFCASSPTTGGSQPQHFGDGTRLSIL.

The V and J genes are TRBV2 and TRBJ2-3; D is possibly TRBD1 (5 bases). Trimming stripped 4 bases from V and 0 bases from J, with 8 bases between. Germline V CDR1 and CDR2: SNHLY, FYNNEI. The CDR3 has 14 residues. CDR3 residues: CASSVGASTDTQYF. CDR3 nucleotides: TGTGCCAGCAGTGTAGGGGCTAGCACAGATACGCAGTATTTT.

This chain uses TRBV2 with TRBJ2-3, with D hard to call. Trimming took 5 bases from V and 2 from J, leaving 11 bases between them. Germline V gene sequence: CDR1 SNHLY, CDR2 FYNNEI. This CDR3 has 14 amino acids. Here the CDR3 DNA reads TGTGCCAGCAGTAAACAGATTATCACAGATACGCAGTATTTT. Its translation: CASSKQIITDTQYF.

V is TRBV6-5 and J is TRBJ1-6; 8 bases are a match to TRBD1. The CDR3 spans 14 residues. Germline CDR1 and CDR2: MNHEY and SVGAGI. The V gene end was trimmed by 5 bases and the J gene end by 6 bases; junction bases not matched to a gene: 3. CDR3 nucleotide sequence: TGTGCCAGCAGTCTTGACAGGGGTAATTCACCCCTCCACTTT. Translating it yields CASSLDRGNSPLHF.

V and J are TRBV3-1 (or the pseudogene TRBV3-2) and TRBJ2-3, with TRBD2 matching 8 bases. The CDR3 has 13 residues. The germline gives CDR1 LGHDT, CDR2 YNNKEL (reference sequence). With 1 base clipped from V and 6 bases from J, the junction kept 0 bases outside the gene matches. In DNA form, the CDR3 reads TGTGCCAGCAGCCAAGGACTAGCGGATACGCAGTATTTT. Its translation is CASSQGLADTQYF.

This clone was seen only once. The V and J genes are TRBV13 and TRBJ1-2; no clear D gene. The CDR3 is 14 residues long. V lost 4 bases and J 4 bases, leaving 13 bases between the germline ends. Looked up from germline, CDR1 is PRHDT and CDR2 is FYEKMQ (reference sequence). The CDR3 region is CASSSSGDGYGYTF. The CDR3 DNA reads as TGTGCCAGCAGCTCTTCCGGGGATGGCTATGGCTACACCTTC.

This rearrangement joins TRBV18 to TRBJ2-1; 13 bases are a match to TRBD2. V dropped 2 bases and J dropped 6; count of bases not matched to a gene: 4. Germline V gene data show CDR1 as KGHSH and CDR2 as LQKENI. The CDR3 runs 16 residues. CDR3: CASSPSGLAGSNEQFF. DNA for the CDR3: TGTGCCAGCTCACCATCGGGACTAGCGGGGTCCAATGAGCAGTTCTTC.

The chain carries TRBV19 and TRBJ1-2; no firm D call. Germline CDR1 is LNHDA and CDR2 is SQIVND (reference sequence). The ends were cut back, 3 bases at V and 8 bases at J, with 13 bases in the middle. The CDR3 has 13 residues. DNA of the CDR3: TGTGCCAGTAGTATTGGGCTGCTTCGGGGCTACACCTTC. Translating gives CASSIGLLRGYTF.

The V and J genes are TRBV4-1 and TRBJ1-4; D gene ambiguous. The CDR3 runs to 14 residues. CDR1 is MGHRA and CDR2 is YSYEKL in the germline V gene. V was clipped by 0 bases and J by 8 bases, with 10 bases between them. CDR3 DNA: TGCGCCAGCAGCCAAGAGGCCGGACGGGAAAAACTGTTTTTT. This codes for CASSQEAGREKLFF.

The chain couples TRBV10-3 to TRBJ2-1; D is perhaps TRBD2 (6 bases). The CDR3 covers 12 residues. CDR1 and CDR2 from the germline V gene are ENHRY and SYGVKD. V was pared by 4 bases and J by 6 bases, with 7 bases between. The CDR3 bases are TGTGCCATCAGTGGCGGGGCCAATGAGCAGTTCTTC. This codes for CAISGGANEQFF.

The chain is built from TRBV27 and TRBJ2-7; TRBD1 matches 10 bases. CDR1 is MNHEY and CDR2 is SMNVEV in the germline V gene (reference sequence). V lost 6 bases, J lost 4 bases, and 6 bases stayed unmatched. The CDR3 length is 14 residues. The CDR3 sequence is CASRNRDRGYEQYF. The CDR3 nucleotides read TGTGCCAGCAGAAACCGGGACAGGGGTTACGAGCAGTACTTC.

V usage is TRBV15 and J usage is TRBJ2-5; TRBD1 matches at 7 bases. Germline values: CDR1 LNHNV, CDR2 YYDKDF (reference sequence). Unmatched junction bases numbered 4, after V lost 1 base and J lost 2 bases. The CDR3 consists of 15 residues. This CDR3 reads CATSRGRGKQETQYF. The CDR3 DNA reads as TGTGCCACCAGCAGAGGCAGGGGGAAACAAGAGACCCAGTACTTC.

The chain links TRBV12-3 or TRBV12-4 to TRBJ2-3; D uncertain. Trimming removed 5 bases at V and 3 bases at J, with 9 bases between. The length of the CDR3 is 13 residues. CDR3 in amino acids: CASSLQRTDTQYF. The CDR3 DNA follows: TGTGCCAGCAGTCTTCAGAGAACAGATACGCAGTATTTT.